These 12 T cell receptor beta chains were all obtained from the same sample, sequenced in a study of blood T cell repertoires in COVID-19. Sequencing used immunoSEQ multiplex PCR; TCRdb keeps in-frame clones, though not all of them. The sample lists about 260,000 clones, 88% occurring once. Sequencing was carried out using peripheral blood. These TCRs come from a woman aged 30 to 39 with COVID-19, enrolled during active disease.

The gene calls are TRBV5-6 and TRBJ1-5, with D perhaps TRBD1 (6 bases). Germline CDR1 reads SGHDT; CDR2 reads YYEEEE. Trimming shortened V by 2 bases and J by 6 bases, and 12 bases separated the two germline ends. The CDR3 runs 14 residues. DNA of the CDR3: TGTGCCAGCAGCTTTCAGGGGATCGGTCAGCCCCAGCATTTT. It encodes CASSFQGIGQPQHF.

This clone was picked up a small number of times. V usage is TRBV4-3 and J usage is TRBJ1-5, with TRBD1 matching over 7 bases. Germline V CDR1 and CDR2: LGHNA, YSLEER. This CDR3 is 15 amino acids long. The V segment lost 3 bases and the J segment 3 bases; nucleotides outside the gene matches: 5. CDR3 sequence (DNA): TGCGCCAGCAGCCAGGCGACAGGGATCAATCAGCCCCAGCATTTT. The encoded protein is CASSQATGINQPQHF.

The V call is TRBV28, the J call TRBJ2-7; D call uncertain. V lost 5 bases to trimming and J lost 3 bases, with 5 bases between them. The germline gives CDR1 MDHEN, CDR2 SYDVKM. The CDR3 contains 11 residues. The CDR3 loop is CASSGGYEQYF. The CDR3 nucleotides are TGTGCCAGCAGTGGCGGCTACGAGCAGTACTTC. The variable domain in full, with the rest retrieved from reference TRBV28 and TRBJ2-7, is DVKVTQSSRYLVKRTGEKVFLECVQDMDHENMFWYRQDPGLGLRLIYFSYDVKMKEKGDIPEGYSVSREKKERFSLILESASTNQTSMYLCASSGGYEQYFGPGTRLTVT.

The CDR3 spells CASSVIGGFGSGNTIYF. The CDR3 region has the DNA TGTGCCAGCAGTGTCATCGGGGGGTTCGGCTCTGGAAACACCATATATTTT. The rearrangement uses TRBV28 and TRBJ1-3, with D perhaps TRBD1 (5 bases). Looked up from germline, CDR1 is MDHEN and CDR2 is SYDVKM. The CDR3 extends over 17 amino acids. V dropped 5 bases and J dropped 0 bases, with 17 bases sitting between them. The full variable domain, completed using reference TRBV28 and TRBJ1-3, is DVKVTQSSRYLVKRTGEKVFLECVQDMDHENMFWYRQDPGLGLRLIYFSYDVKMKEKGDIPEGYSVSREKKERFSLILESASTNQTSMYLCASSVIGGFGSGNTIYFGEGSWLTVV.

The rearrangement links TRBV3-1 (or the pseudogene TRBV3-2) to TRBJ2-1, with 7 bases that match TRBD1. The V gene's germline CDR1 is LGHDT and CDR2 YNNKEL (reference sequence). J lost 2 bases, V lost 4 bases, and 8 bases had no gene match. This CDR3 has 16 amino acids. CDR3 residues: CASSPSNRGTYNEQFF. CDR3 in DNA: TGTGCCAGCAGCCCCTCCAACAGGGGAACCTACAATGAGCAGTTCTTC.

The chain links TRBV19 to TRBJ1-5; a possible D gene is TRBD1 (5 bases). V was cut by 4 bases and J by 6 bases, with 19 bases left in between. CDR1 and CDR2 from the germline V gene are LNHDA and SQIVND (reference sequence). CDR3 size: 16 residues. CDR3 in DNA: TGTGCCAGTAGTACCTCCACCGGGGGTCAGGGTCAGCCCCAGCATTTT. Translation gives CASSTSTGGQGQPQHF.

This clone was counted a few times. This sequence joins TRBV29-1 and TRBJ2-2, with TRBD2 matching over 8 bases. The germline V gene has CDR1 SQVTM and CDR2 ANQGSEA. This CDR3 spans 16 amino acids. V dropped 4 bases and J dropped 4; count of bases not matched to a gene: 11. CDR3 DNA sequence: TGCAGCGTTGTAGGAGTTAGGGCGGGAGGCACCGGGGAGCTGTTTTTT. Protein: CSVVGVRAGGTGELFF.

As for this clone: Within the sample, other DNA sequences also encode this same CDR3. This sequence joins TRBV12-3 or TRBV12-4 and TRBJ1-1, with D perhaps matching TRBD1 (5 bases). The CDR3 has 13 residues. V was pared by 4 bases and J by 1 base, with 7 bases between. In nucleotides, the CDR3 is TGTGCCAGCAGTTGGGGGGAGAACACTGAAGCTTTCTTT. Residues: CASSWGENTEAFF.

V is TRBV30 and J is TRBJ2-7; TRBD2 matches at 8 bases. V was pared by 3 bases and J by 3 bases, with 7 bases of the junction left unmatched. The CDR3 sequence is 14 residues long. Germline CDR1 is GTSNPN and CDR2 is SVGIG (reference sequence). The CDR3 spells CAWSIAGSLYEQYF. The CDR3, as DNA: TGTGCCTGGAGCATAGCGGGATCACTCTACGAGCAGTACTTC.

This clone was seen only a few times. In DNA form, the CDR3 reads TGTGCCAGCAGCTTATCGGTCGGTAATGAAGCTTTCTTT. This sequence encodes CASSLSVGNEAFF. The chain employs TRBV11-3 and TRBJ1-1; unclear D gene. The V gene lost 2 bases and the J gene lost 7 bases, with 11 bases spanning the gap. Germline lookup yields CDR1 SGHNT and CDR2 YENEEA. This CDR3 comprises 13 residues.

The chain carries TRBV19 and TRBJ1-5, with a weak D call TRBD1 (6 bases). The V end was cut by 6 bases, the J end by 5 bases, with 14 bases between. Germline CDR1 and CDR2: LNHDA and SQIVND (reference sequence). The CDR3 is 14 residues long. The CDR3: CASRRTQGYQPQHF. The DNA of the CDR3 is TGTGCCAGTAGACGTACACAGGGTTATCAGCCCCAGCATTTT.

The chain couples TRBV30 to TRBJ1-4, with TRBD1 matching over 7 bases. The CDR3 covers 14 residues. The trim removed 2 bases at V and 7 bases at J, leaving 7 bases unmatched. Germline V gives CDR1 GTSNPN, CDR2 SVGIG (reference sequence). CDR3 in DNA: TGTGCCTGGAGTAGAACAGGGGTTGGTGAAAAACTGTTTTTT. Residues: CAWSRTGVGEKLFF.